This T cell receptor (beta chain) was observed in a study of cytotoxic CD8 clonotypes in ibrutinib-treated CLL. Study results and caveats: Clonality (at baseline) was higher than in age-matched healthy donors and tracked circulating CD8+ T-cell counts.

Measured with immunoSEQ multiplex PCR; TCRdb has only the in-frame clones, and not every one. Of 25,000 to 30,000 clones detected, approximately 62% appear once; the ten largest clones hold 11% to 15%. Note on this clone: What it binds is unknown.

This specimen was PBMCs, taken before ibrutinib treatment. The receptor was derived from a human donor with chronic lymphocytic leukemia.

The CDR3 coding sequence is TGTGCCAGCAGGTTCGGGCTAGCGAGCGAGCAGTACTTC. The encoded protein is CASRFGLASEQYF. The chain recombines TRBV2 with TRBJ2-7; TRBD2 might be the D (6 bases). Germline V lookup: CDR1 SNHLY, CDR2 FYNNEI. This CDR3 is 13 amino acids long. The germline V and J ends were trimmed by 6 bases and 6 bases, with 15 bases remaining between them.